This entry lists 26 T cell receptor beta chains sequenced from one sample in a study of blood T cells in healthy people across ages. Alongside a J-beta primer mix, a sample-barcoded 5' primer served in a second PCR lasting about 6 to 12 cycles. TCRdb recomputed calls from the 5' RACE reads with MiXCR, one row per CDR3 protein. Of some 900,000 distinct CDR3 sequences in the sample, approximately 49% are singletons; the top ten hold 13%. Sequenced sample: blood. Receptors originate from a man younger than 40 in good health.

The genes are TRBV4-1 and TRBJ2-5, with D maybe TRBD1 (6 bases). The J call may be incorrect, as the DNA end agrees better with TRBJ2-7. Germline-derived CDR1 and CDR2 are MGHRA and YSYEKL. The CDR3 totals 15 residues. The CDR3 DNA sequence: TGCGCCAGCAGCCAGCAGGGGAGTACGGCCTACGAGCAGTACTTC. Translating it yields CASSQQGSTAYEQYF.

The chain recombines TRBV20-1 with TRBJ2-1, with 13 positions matching TRBD2. V lost 1 base and J lost 4; bases outside the gene matches: 10. Looked up from germline, CDR1 is DFQATT and CDR2 is SNEGSKA (reference sequence). The CDR3 runs 18 residues. This CDR3 is CSARGTSGGPEAYNEQFF. The CDR3 coding sequence is TGCAGTGCTAGAGGGACTAGCGGGGGACCAGAGGCTTACAATGAGCAGTTCTTC.

The rearrangement links TRBV6-5 to TRBJ2-6, with D perhaps matching TRBD2 (5 bases). Germline CDR1 reads MNHEY; CDR2 reads SVGAGI. The V end lost 8 bases, the J end lost 0 bases, and 8 bases lay between the germline ends. The CDR3 has 14 amino acids. The CDR3 coding sequence is TGTGCCAGCCGGGGTCTCTCTGGGGCCAACGTCCTGACTTTC. Protein: CASRGLSGANVLTF.

This clonotype was observed at least ten times. The chain recombines TRBV12-3 or TRBV12-4 with TRBJ1-1; D is unclear. The V and J ends lost 7 bases and 3 bases respectively, with 6 bases between them. This CDR3 is built from 11 residues. The CDR3 DNA follows: TGTGCCAGCACCCGGGACACTGAAGCTTTCTTT. Translating it yields CASTRDTEAFF.

The rearrangement uses TRBV10-3 and TRBJ1-2; D ambiguous. There are 12 residues in the CDR3. Germline CDR1 reads ENHRY; CDR2 reads SYGVKD. V gave up 5 bases and J gave up 4 bases, with 8 bases separating them. CDR3 bases: TGTGCCATCAGTCGGGAGGGCTATGGCTACACCTTC. This codes for CAISREGYGYTF.

This clonotype turned up a few times. This rearrangement joins TRBV20-1 to TRBJ2-3; 7 bases are a match to TRBD2. Germline CDR1 is DFQATT and CDR2 is SNEGSKA (reference sequence). The junction had 5 bases not matched to a gene; V was cut back by 3 bases and J by 2 bases. This CDR3 region has 14 residues. CDR3 protein: CSARRAGITDTQYF. DNA of the CDR3: TGCAGTGCTAGGCGAGCGGGGATCACAGATACGCAGTATTTT.

This chain connects TRBV28 to TRBJ2-3, with D possibly matching TRBD2 (6 bases). In germline, CDR1 is MDHEN, CDR2 SYDVKM. V lost 6 bases, J lost 5 bases, and 15 bases lay in between. CDR3 length: 14 amino acids. CDR3 sequence reads: CASSSYGRGDTQYF. DNA of the CDR3: TGTGCCAGCAGCTCGTACGGGCGGGGAGATACGCAGTATTTT.

J is TRBJ2-7 and V is TRBV29-1; 14 nucleotides agree with TRBD2. Germline CDR1 and CDR2: SQVTM and ANQGSEA. The CDR3 consists of 17 residues. V dropped 3 bases and J dropped 7; count of bases not matched to a gene: 14. In DNA form, the CDR3 reads TGCAGCGTTGAGGGACTAGCGGGGGCCAGGGGTTTCGATGAGCAGTACTTC. Amino acids: CSVEGLAGARGFDEQYF.

This clonotype was observed many times. J is TRBJ2-7 and V is TRBV4-1; 9 bases line up with TRBD2. The germline gives CDR1 MGHRA, CDR2 YSYEKL. The CDR3 runs 16 residues. The trim removed 1 base at V and 0 bases at J, leaving 4 bases unmatched. In DNA, the CDR3 is TGCGCCAGCAGCCAAGCTCGGACTAGCGTCTCCTACGAGCAGTACTTC. It yields the protein CASSQARTSVSYEQYF.

This clonotype appeared a few times. The gene calls are TRBV29-1 and TRBJ1-1; maybe TRBD1 (5 bases). V gave up 0 bases and J gave up 1 base, with 6 bases separating them. The germline V gene has CDR1 SQVTM and CDR2 ANQGSEA. The CDR3 length is 13 residues. The chain's CDR3 is CSVEEGRNTEAFF. The CDR3 coding sequence is TGCAGCGTTGAAGAGGGGCGGAACACTGAAGCTTTCTTT.

The gene calls are TRBV12-3 or TRBV12-4 and TRBJ2-3; TRBD1 matches 10 bases. The CDR3 covers 13 residues. V lost 5 bases, J lost 8 bases, and 4 bases stayed unmatched. CDR3 region: CASSRRTGGTQYF. CDR3 bases: TGTGCCAGCAGTAGACGGACAGGGGGTACGCAGTATTTT.

This chain uses TRBV12-3 or TRBV12-4 with TRBJ2-4, with D perhaps TRBD2 (6 bases). V was cut by 7 bases and J by 1 base, with 11 bases left in between. There are 14 residues in the CDR3. The CDR3 spells CASTGGDAKNIQYF. CDR3 bases: TGTGCCAGCACCGGAGGGGACGCCAAAAACATTCAGTACTTC.

This clonotype showed up just a few times. This chain uses TRBV11-2 with TRBJ2-3, with D maybe TRBD1 (5 bases). V shed 2 bases and J shed 4 bases, with 19 bases lying between them. The length of the CDR3 is 17 residues. Germline V gene sequence: CDR1 SGHAT, CDR2 FQNNGV. In DNA form, the CDR3 reads TGTGCCAGCAGCTTAAGGGGCAGGCCACTTGAAGCAGATACGCAGTATTTT. Its protein product is CASSLRGRPLEADTQYF.

This clonotype was counted only a few times. The chain employs TRBV28 and TRBJ2-1; 11 bases match TRBD2. V lost 2 bases, J lost 6 bases, and 3 bases stayed unmatched. Germline V gene data show CDR1 as MDHEN and CDR2 as SYDVKM. The CDR3 has 15 residues. The chain's CDR3 is CASSLLAGGSNEQFF. CDR3 bases: TGTGCCAGCAGTTTACTAGCGGGGGGCTCCAATGAGCAGTTCTTC.

This clonotype was detected a few times. The chain is built from TRBV2 and TRBJ2-3, with D possibly being TRBD1 or TRBD2 (7 bases each). This CDR3 is built from 15 residues. Trimming took off 7 bases at V and 2 bases at J, with 16 bases between the two ends. CDR1 and CDR2 (germline): SNHLY, FYNNEI. The CDR3 loop reads CASIGQGGNTDTQYF. The CDR3 DNA reads TGTGCCAGCATCGGTCAGGGGGGGAACACAGATACGCAGTATTTT.

The genes are TRBV6-1 and TRBJ1-1; D not certain. Germline assignment: CDR1 MNHNS and CDR2 SASEGT. The CDR3 extends over 16 amino acids. Trimming removed 6 bases at V and 0 bases at J, with 17 bases between. The CDR3 nucleotides read TGTGCCAGCAGCTATACCTACACAAGCCTGAACACTGAAGCTTTCTTT. This encodes CASSYTYTSLNTEAFF.

This clonotype was seen a single time. The rearrangement uses TRBV6-5 and TRBJ2-5; 12 bases match TRBD2. From germline, CDR1 is MNHEY and CDR2 SVGAGI. The CDR3 runs to 15 residues. J was trimmed by 7 bases and V by 4 bases; bases with no gene match: 7. The CDR3 DNA reads TGTGCCAGCAGTTCCGGACTAGCGGGGACCGGGACCCAGTACTTC. It encodes CASSSGLAGTGTQYF.

The chain has TRBV29-1 and TRBJ2-3; TRBD2 is a possible D gene (5 bases). The V and J ends lost 4 bases and 5 bases respectively, with 13 bases between them. This CDR3 spans 13 amino acids. Germline values: CDR1 SQVTM, CDR2 ANQGSEA. CDR3 bases: TGCAGCGTTGCCGAGGGAGTGGGAGATACGCAGTATTTT. Translated, it gives CSVAEGVGDTQYF.

In this sample, this clonotype turned up a few times. This chain joins TRBV6-2 or TRBV6-3 and TRBJ2-4, with 11 bases matching TRBD1. The J call is in doubt because the DNA end fits TRBJ2-7 better. CDR1 and CDR2 (germline): MNHEY, SVGEGT. This CDR3 has 15 residues. The CDR3 loop reads CASSYFGQGANEQYF. CDR3 bases: TGTGCCAGCAGTTACTTCGGACAGGGGGCCAACGAGCAGTACTTC.

The CDR3 sequence: CASSPPPITGVGNEQFF. CDR3 coding DNA: TGTGCCAGCAGCCCCCCCCCGATAACAGGGGTTGGCAATGAGCAGTTCTTC. The chain joins TRBV4-2 to TRBJ2-1, with TRBD1 identical over 7 bases. The CDR3 is 17 residues long. After removal of 4 bases from V and 6 bases from J, the junction contained 15 bases not matched to a gene. Germline V gives CDR1 LGHNA, CDR2 YNFKEQ.

J is TRBJ2-6 and V is TRBV9; 10 positions agree with TRBD1. CDR3 size: 18 residues. V shed 4 bases, J shed 3 bases, and the junction held 10 bases outside the gene matches. Germline lookup yields CDR1 SGDLS and CDR2 YYNGEE. The CDR3 protein is CASSLGPGTGVGANVLTF. The CDR3 bases are TGTGCCAGCAGCCTCGGTCCCGGGACAGGGGTTGGGGCCAACGTCCTGACTTTC. Together with reference TRBV9 and TRBJ2-6, the CDR3 gives the full variable domain: DSGVTQTPKHLITATGQRVTLRCSPRSGDLSVYWYQQSLDQGLQFLIQYYNGEERAKGNILERFSAQQFPDLHSELNLSSLELGDSALYFCASSLGPGTGVGANVLTFGAGSRLTVL.

This sequence joins TRBV29-1 and TRBJ2-5; 7 bases map to TRBD2. CDR1 is SQVTM and CDR2 is ANQGSEA in the germline V gene. Trimming removed 7 bases from V and 0 bases from J; junction bases left unmatched: 8. The CDR3 covers 14 residues. The CDR3 protein is CSAPLGGYQETQYF. The CDR3 nucleotides read TGCAGCGCTCCCCTGGGGGGGTACCAAGAGACCCAGTACTTC.

The rearrangement uses TRBV15 and TRBJ1-4; the D gene is possibly TRBD1 (6 bases). Trimming shortened V by 6 bases and J by 3 bases, and 8 bases separated the two germline ends. From germline, CDR1 is LNHNV and CDR2 YYDKDF (reference sequence). The CDR3 has 13 residues. The CDR3 DNA follows: TGTGCCACCAGGGACAGACCTAATGAAAAACTGTTTTTT. This encodes CATRDRPNEKLFF.

This chain joins TRBV27 and TRBJ1-6, with 9 bases that match TRBD1. V was clipped by 3 bases and J by 7 bases; unmatched bases: 13. The germline V gene encodes CDR1 MNHEY and CDR2 SMNVEV (reference sequence). The CDR3 length is 18 residues. CDR3 sequence reads: CASSFGGQGFPSNSPLHF. The CDR3 region has the DNA TGTGCCAGCAGTTTTGGGGGACAGGGATTTCCCTCCAATTCACCCCTCCACTTT.

This chain links TRBV10-3 with TRBJ1-1; D gene unclear. Germline V gene data show CDR1 as ENHRY and CDR2 as SYGVKD. Trimming stripped 7 bases from V and 4 bases from J, with 19 bases between. The CDR3 is 15 amino acids. CDR3 protein: CAIKSLEGRSTEAFF. In nucleotides, the CDR3 is TGTGCCATCAAATCCCTGGAAGGCAGGAGCACTGAAGCTTTCTTT.

This clonotype appeared a few times. The rearrangement links TRBV6-2 or TRBV6-3 to TRBJ1-2, with 7 bases fitting TRBD1. CDR1 MNHEY and CDR2 SVGEGT come from the germline V gene. This CDR3 contains 14 residues. V dropped 2 bases and J dropped 2; count of bases not matched to a gene: 2. CDR3 in amino acids: CASSYGGQNYGYTF. The CDR3 DNA reads TGTGCCAGCAGTTACGGGGGACAGAACTATGGCTACACCTTC.